The present entry profiles one TCR beta chain with its context. In this sample, this clonotype turned up many times. This receptor's antigen is unknown. Within one base of it there is no much larger clone, and no base qualities were kept. The data were obtained in a study of T-cell reconstitution after alpha-beta-depleted transplantation in children listed by TCRdb under 2016. For context, the study as a whole: The study quantitatively tracked T-cell immune reconstitution after TCRalphabeta/CD19-depleted allogeneic hematopoietic cell transplantation in children using TCR repertoire profiling.

The library was produced with PCR. The listed sequencing device is Illumina HiSeq 2500. TCR libraries were prepared with molecular barcoding, using unique molecular identifiers to normalize TCRbeta repertoire quantification. Clones were called with MiXCR by TCRdb after fastp trimmed the public reads at Q25, and only in-frame beta chains were retained. Every CDR3 protein is listed once, alongside the most common genes and DNA of its rows. This sample is represented by a few hundred thousand distinct CDR3 sequences; 10% of them were singletons. The top ten hold roughly 2.5% of the sample. Sequences SGHKS (CDR1) and YYEKEE (CDR2) are obtained from the germline V gene (reference sequence). Spanning cysteine to phenylalanine, the CDR3 consists of 14 amino acids. The entry retains the CDR3 DNA only, 42 bases that are in frame from base 1. V lost 4 bases and J lost 3 bases; the stretch between them is 14 bases long.

This sample comprised PBMCs from the stem cell graft donor, obtained from the stem cell graft. The rearrangement joined TRBV5-5 to TRBJ2-7; a tentative D match to TRBD2 spans 6 bases. The source of this sequence is a human donor who donated a stem cell graft to a child with acute lymphoblastic leukemia. The CDR3 region: CASSDLGGLYEQYF. The nucleotide sequence is TGTGCCAGCAGCGACCTTGGGGGACTCTACGAGCAGTACTTC. Supplemented by the reference TRBV5-5 and TRBJ2-7 proteins around the CDR3, the complete variable domain is DAGVTQSPTHLIKTRGQQVTLRCSPISGHKSVSWYQQVLGQGPQFIFQYYEKEERGRGNFPDRFSARQFPNYSSELNVNALLLGDSALYLCASSDLGGLYEQYFGPGTRLTVT.